The 4 T cell receptor beta chains in this list originate from one sample, sequenced in a study of CD4 and CD8 cells across lung adenocarcinoma regions. One entry per CDR3 protein, called by TCRdb with MiXCR from the PCR reads. In the table there are more than 10,000 distinct CDR3 sequences, approximately 54% of which are singletons. Material for sequencing was CD8+ T cells from the margin of a lung tumor. The receptors stem from a female donor with lung adenocarcinoma. The CD4 and CD8 labels of this study may be unreliable.

This clonotype came up a few times. The chain uses TRBV7-2 and TRBJ2-3, with D perhaps TRBD1 (6 bases). The length of the CDR3 is 14 residues. Trimming shortened V by 8 bases and J by 3 bases, and 15 bases separated the two germline ends. Per the germline V gene, CDR1 is SGHTA and CDR2 is FQGNSA. CDR3 region: CASSPGQGTDTQYF. The CDR3 DNA follows: TGTGCCAGCTCACCGGGGCAGGGGACAGATACGCAGTATTTT. The whole variable domain, remainder taken from reference TRBV7-2 and TRBJ2-3, is GAGVSQSPSNKVTEKGKDVELRCDPISGHTALYWYRQSLGQGLEFLIYFQGNSAPDKSGLPSDRFSAERTGGSVSTLTIQRTQQEDSAVYLCASSPGQGTDTQYFGPGTRLTVL.

In this sample, this clonotype turned up a few times. The chain employs TRBV10-2 and TRBJ2-4; no clear D. V lost 4 bases to trimming and J lost 7 bases, with 11 bases between them. The CDR3 is 13 residues long. Germline assignment: CDR1 WSHSY and CDR2 SAAADI. As DNA, the CDR3 is TGCGCCAGCAGTGTTCAGAACTCTAACATTCAGTACTTC. It is translated as CASSVQNSNIQYF.

Of note for this clonotype: A much larger clone sits a single nucleotide away, making a read error possible. V and J are TRBV6-5 and TRBJ1-1; D call uncertain. This CDR3 has 14 residues. Germline CDR1 MNHEY, CDR2 SVGAGI. The CDR3 DNA follows: TGTGCCAGCGGTTATACCACAGCGAACACTGAAGCTTTCTTT. Its protein product is CASGYTTANTEAFF.

To note about this clonotype: At one end, the junction sequence differs from germline, possibly due to a read error. The chain carries TRBV6-1 and TRBJ2-3; TRBD2 agrees at 8 bases. Per the germline V gene, CDR1 is MNHNS and CDR2 is SASEGT. This CDR3 contains 16 residues. The CDR3 loop is CASSPSGLPATDTQYF. The DNA for the CDR3 is TGTGCCAGCAGTCCTAGCGGGCTGCCAGCCACAGACACGCAGTATTTT.